These T cell receptor beta chains were read from a single sample in a study of CD8 T cells in Susac syndrome. Using its own MiXCR run on the immunoSEQ multiplex PCR reads, TCRdb lists one record per CDR3 protein. Of 150,000 to 180,000 distinct CDR3 sequences listed, around 95% are singletons. Sequences were obtained from CD8+ T cells from PBMCs. Source of these receptors: a human donor with multiple sclerosis. Each CDR3 is given with its conserved first and last residue. D genes are given only for firm matches. Clone sizes are given selectively: once, few, many, or a class where the clone is expanded.

CDR3 length	D gene	J gene	V gene	clone size	CDR3 protein	CDR3 DNA
16	TRBD1	TRBJ2-1	TRBV11-2	-	CASSLSQSRGHNEQFF	TGTGCCAGCAGCTTATCCCAGTCCAGGGGGCACAATGAGCAGTTCTTC
14	TRBD1	TRBJ2-1	TRBV2	-	CASWGTGDNNEQFF	TGTGCCAGCTGGGGGACAGGGGACAACAATGAGCAGTTCTTC
12	-	TRBJ1-4	TRBV2	-	CASRGTNEKLFF	TGTGCCTCCCGAGGAACTAATGAAAAACTGTTTTTT
18	TRBD2	TRBJ2-7	TRBV30	-	CAWSGITSGGYNSYEQYF	TGTGCCTGGAGTGGAATAACTAGCGGGGGCTATAACTCCTACGAGCAGTACTTC
17	-	TRBJ2-7	TRBV6-2/TRBV6-3	-	CASSSIYGTESSYEQYF	TGTGCCAGCAGTTCTATTTACGGGACGGAAAGCTCCTACGAGCAGTACTTC
16	-	TRBJ1-2	TRBV7-9	-	CASSLAVQVEGYGYTF	TGTGCCAGCAGCTTAGCCGTCCAGGTAGAGGGCTATGGCTACACCTTC
16	-	TRBJ2-7	TRBV24-1	-	CATSERETVGYNEQYF	TGTGCCACCAGTGAACGGGAGACAGTGGGCTATAACGAGCAGTACTTC
14	-	TRBJ2-7	TRBV27	-	CASSLGTPTYEQYF	TGTGCCAGCAGTTTGGGGACACCAACCTACGAGCAGTACTTC
15	-	TRBJ2-7	TRBV9	-	CASNARGGQAYEQYF	TGTGCCAGCAACGCAAGGGGCGGCCAGGCCTACGAGCAGTACTTC
14	-	TRBJ2-7	TRBV6-6	once	CASSPAVSSYEQYF	TGTGCCAGCAGTCCGGCAGTTAGCTCCTACGAGCAGTACTTC
16	-	TRBJ1-2	TRBV2	-	CASSEAHRIDSYGYTF	TGTGCCAGCAGTGAGGCCCACAGGATAGACTCCTATGGCTACACCTTC
12	-	TRBJ1-2	TRBV29-1	-	CSVDAGSYGYTF	TGCAGCGTTGACGCGGGGAGCTATGGCTACACCTTC
14	-	TRBJ2-5	TRBV3-1	-	CASSQEWRDVTQYF	TGTGCCAGCAGCCAAGAGTGGCGGGACGTGACCCAGTACTTC
17	-	TRBJ2-7	TRBV12-3/TRBV12-4	once	CASSFLPRDSFPYEQYF	TGTGCCAGCAGTTTTTTACCTCGGGACTCCTTTCCCTACGAGCAGTACTTC
12	TRBD1	TRBJ2-7	TRBV5-1	-	CASSGDRYEQYF	TGCGCCAGCAGCGGGGACAGATACGAGCAGTACTTC
13	-	TRBJ1-1	TRBV7-9	-	CASSRDGNTEAFF	TGTGCCAGCAGCAGGGACGGTAACACTGAAGCTTTCTTT
15	-	TRBJ1-4	TRBV13	-	CASSSPGASNEKLFF	TGTGCCAGCAGCTCCCCGGGGGCCTCTAATGAAAAACTGTTTTTT